This T cell receptor beta chain is from a study of beta chain features in type 1 diabetes. This clone showed up just a few times. What it binds is not known. Germline V CDR1 and CDR2: SGHTA, FQGNSA. The CDR3 totals 15 residues. The junction had 5 bases not matched to a gene; V was cut back by 5 bases and J by 4 bases. Whole-study findings and limits: Type 1 diabetes patients had TCRB CDR3s that were shorter (moderately but significantly so) in all four CD4+ subsets.

Expressed TCRB transcripts got sequenced, as all isolated RNA was reverse transcribed. Here immunoSEQ multiplex PCR was the method, and the copy in TCRdb shows in-frame clones only, minus some. The sample holds a few hundred thousand clones; roughly 20% are singletons and the top ten take about 0.027%. The V call is TRBV7-2, the J call TRBJ2-3, with 11 bases matching TRBD2. This sequence was found in a woman aged 40 to 55 with type 1 diabetes. Sequenced: naive CD4+ T cells from blood. CDR3 amino acids: CASSVSGGVADTQYF. The CDR3 DNA is TGTGCCAGCAGCGTTAGCGGGGGGGTTGCAGATACGCAGTATTTT.